The clone carrying this T cell receptor beta chain was counted between two and nine times. The data originate from a study of T cells in Graves' hyperthyroidism and ophthalmopathy. The CDR3 has 17 residues. V was clipped by 3 bases and J by 7 bases; unmatched bases: 9. Amplification of TCR beta CDR3 regions used RNA as the template. HTBI primers drove first-round RT-PCR of the TCR CDR3. One entry per CDR3 protein, called by TCRdb with MiXCR from the multiplex PCR reads. The sample holds 400,000 or so distinct CDR3 sequences, about 14% seen once. The source material was blood. This sequence was found in a man aged 45 to 65 with Graves' ophthalmopathy. The rearrangement links TRBV12-3 or TRBV12-4 to TRBJ1-6; 10 bases agree with TRBD1. The CDR3 bases are TGTGCCAGCAGTTTGGAATTTGGGACAGGGGAAAATTCACCCCTCCACTTT. Protein product: CASSLEFGTGENSPLHF.